This passage covers 9 T cell receptor beta chains from one sample sequenced in a study of CD8+ T cells in alopecia areata. In each case, RNA was isolated and then reverse transcribed into cDNA as the sequencing template. This table comes from immunoSEQ multiplex PCR, and its TCRdb copy is limited to in-frame clones, with some not included. The table lists 150,000 or so clones, 40% to 50% of them singletons. Sequencing was carried out using CD4+ T cells sorted from blood. The receptor source for this set is a human donor with alopecia areata.

This rearrangement joins TRBV30 to TRBJ1-1; D gene unclear. This CDR3 is 11 amino acids long. V lost 5 bases, J lost 1 base, and 5 bases lay in between. Germline V CDR1 and CDR2: GTSNPN, SVGIG (reference sequence). The DNA of the CDR3 is TGTGCCTGGGGACGGAACACTGAAGCTTTCTTT. Amino acids: CAWGRNTEAFF.

The rearrangement uses TRBV5-1 and TRBJ2-7; tentatively, D is TRBD2 (5 bases). Trimming cost V 6 bases and J 6 bases, with 16 bases left between them. CDR3 length equals 13 residues. The germline CDR1 and CDR2 sequences are SGHRS and YFSETQ. The CDR3 DNA follows: TGCGCCAGCACCTCGGACTGGAGAAGCGAGCAGTACTTC. Translating gives CASTSDWRSEQYF.

This clone turned up a few times. V is TRBV5-1 and J is TRBJ1-2, with D perhaps TRBD1 (5 bases). The CDR3 runs 15 residues. V lost 3 bases and J 5 bases, leaving 17 bases between the germline ends. The germline V gene encodes CDR1 SGHRS and CDR2 YFSETQ. The CDR3 DNA is TGCGCCAGCAGCTCAAGGGGACGGGGATCTTATGGCTACACCTTC. This sequence encodes CASSSRGRGSYGYTF.

CDR3 protein: CASRPPIYNEQFF. The DNA of the CDR3 is TGTGCCAGCAGACCACCGATTTACAATGAGCAGTTCTTC. This rearrangement joins TRBV6-6 to TRBJ2-1; D ambiguous. The V end lost 6 bases, the J end lost 4 bases, and 10 bases lay between the germline ends. In germline, CDR1 is MNHNY, CDR2 SVGAGI (reference sequence). This CDR3 has 13 residues.

The chain links TRBV25-1 to TRBJ2-7, with unresolved D. This CDR3 is 16 amino acids long. Germline-derived CDR1 and CDR2 are MGHDK and SYGVNS. The V gene lost 4 bases and the J gene lost 5 bases, with 21 bases spanning the gap. CDR3 amino acids: CASSGISGLPVDEQYF. CDR3 DNA: TGTGCCAGCAGTGGAATCTCTGGGCTGCCGGTCGACGAGCAGTACTTC.

This clone was seen more than once but under ten times. The chain employs TRBV7-3 and TRBJ2-1; 10 bases are shared with TRBD2. V lost 2 bases to trimming and J lost 5 bases; unmatched junction nucleotides: 3. This CDR3 is built from 15 residues. CDR1 and CDR2 from the germline V gene are SGHTA and FQGTGA. As DNA, the CDR3 is TGTGCCAGCAGCTTAGGGACTAGCGCTCACAATGAGCAGTTCTTC. This codes for CASSLGTSAHNEQFF.

The chain is built from TRBV27 and TRBJ2-2; 11 bases line up with TRBD1. Germline lookup yields CDR1 MNHEY and CDR2 SMNVEV (reference sequence). The CDR3 sequence is 20 residues long. V was pared by 5 bases and J by 0 bases, with 14 bases of the junction left unmatched. CDR3 sequence reads: CASSAEDRGRILANTGELFF. CDR3 bases: TGTGCCAGCAGTGCAGAGGACAGGGGGCGAATTCTAGCGAACACCGGGGAGCTGTTTTTT.

The chain recombines TRBV5-1 with TRBJ1-1, with D possibly being TRBD1 (6 bases). Germline loops: CDR1 SGHRS, CDR2 YFSETQ. V lost 0 bases to trimming and J lost 5 bases, with 8 bases between them. The CDR3 has 13 amino acids. CDR3: CASSLGRGTEAFF. CDR3 nucleotide sequence: TGCGCCAGCAGCTTGGGCAGGGGAACTGAAGCTTTCTTT.

V and J are TRBV29-1 and TRBJ2-5, with D possibly TRBD2 on 5 matching bases. This CDR3 is 14 amino acids long. V was cut by 6 bases and J by 2 bases, with 16 bases left in between. Germline values: CDR1 SQVTM, CDR2 ANQGSEA. The CDR3 sequence is CSVSREPAQETQYF. In nucleotides, the CDR3 is TGCAGCGTCTCGAGGGAACCGGCACAAGAGACCCAGTACTTC. The full variable domain, rest sourced from reference TRBV29-1 and TRBJ2-5, is SAVISQKPSRDICQRGTSLTIQCQVDSQVTMMFWYRQQPGQSLTLIATANQGSEATYESGFVIDKFPISRPNLTFSTLTVSNMSPEDSSIYLCSVSREPAQETQYFGPGTRLLVL.